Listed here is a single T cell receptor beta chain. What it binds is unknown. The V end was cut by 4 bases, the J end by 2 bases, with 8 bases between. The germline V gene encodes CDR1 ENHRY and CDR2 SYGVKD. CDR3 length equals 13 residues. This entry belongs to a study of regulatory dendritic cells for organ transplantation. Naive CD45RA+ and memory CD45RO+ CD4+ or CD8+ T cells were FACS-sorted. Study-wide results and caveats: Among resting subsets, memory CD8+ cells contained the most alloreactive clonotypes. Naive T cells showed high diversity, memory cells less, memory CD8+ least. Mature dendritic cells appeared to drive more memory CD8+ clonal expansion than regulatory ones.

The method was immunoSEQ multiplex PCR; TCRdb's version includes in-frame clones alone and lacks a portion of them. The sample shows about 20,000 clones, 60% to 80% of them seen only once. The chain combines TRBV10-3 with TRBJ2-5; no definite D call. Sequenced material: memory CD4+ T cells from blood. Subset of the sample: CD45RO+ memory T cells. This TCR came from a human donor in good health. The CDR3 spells CAISGSIQETQYF. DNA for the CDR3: TGTGCCATCAGTGGGTCAATACAAGAGACCCAGTACTTC.